These 8 T cell receptor beta chains were sequenced from one sample in a study of early stage breast cancer tumors. The protocol was immunoSEQ multiplex PCR, while the TCRdb copy is restricted to in-frame clones and leaves out a portion. The repertoire has 10,000 or so clones, 70% to 80% of them found once; the top ten carry approximately 17%. The sequenced sample was normal breast tissue next to the tumor. These receptor sequences come from a person aged 55 to 75 with breast cancer.

The chain carries TRBV14 and TRBJ1-1; no reliable D call. There are 14 residues in the CDR3. V lost 7 bases and J lost 6, with 18 bases in between. The germline CDR1 and CDR2 sequences are SGHDN and FVKESK. CDR3 nucleotide sequence: TGTGCCAGCACCCCAGCGTCGGGGAGAGCTGAAGCTTTCTTT. Encoded protein: CASTPASGRAEAFF.

This clone was observed a handful of times. V is TRBV5-4 and J is TRBJ2-3; D gene ambiguous. The germline gives CDR1 SGHNT, CDR2 YYREEE (reference sequence). With 1 base removed from V and 0 bases from J, the gap between germline ends came to 6 bases. The CDR3 length is 14 residues. CDR3 protein: CASSLSSSTDTQYF. CDR3 DNA sequence: TGTGCCAGCAGCTTGTCGTCGAGCACAGATACGCAGTATTTT.

CDR3 loop: CASSVEGAHTEAFF. In DNA form, the CDR3 reads TGTGCCAGCAGTGTCGAGGGGGCCCACACTGAAGCTTTCTTT. The chain is built from TRBV25-1 and TRBJ1-1; 7 bases align to TRBD1. This CDR3 spans 14 amino acids. CDR1 is MGHDK, CDR2 SYGVNS, per germline. Trimming at V came to 4 bases and at J to 3 bases, leaving 5 bases not matched to a gene.

This chain joins TRBV27 and TRBJ2-1; TRBD2 agrees at 9 bases. V dropped 6 bases and J dropped 6; count of bases not matched to a gene: 9. The CDR3 is made up of 15 amino acids. CDR1 MNHEY and CDR2 SMNVEV come from the germline V gene (reference sequence). In DNA, the CDR3 is TGTGCCAGCAGGCGTTCCGTAGCGGGAGTCAATGAGCAGTTCTTC. This translates into CASRRSVAGVNEQFF.

The table lists this clone with a few counts. This chain connects TRBV10-1 to TRBJ2-3, with 7 bases aligning to TRBD2. J lost 3 bases, V lost 0 bases, and 9 bases had no gene match. Germline V gene data show CDR1 as WNHNN and CDR2 as SYGVQD (reference sequence). This CDR3 has 17 residues. The DNA for the CDR3 is TGCGCCAGCAGTGAGTCAGCGGGAAGGGCCGGAACAGATACGCAGTATTTT. Translating gives CASSESAGRAGTDTQYF.

The genes are TRBV7-2 and TRBJ2-7; 10 bases are a match to TRBD2. The trim removed 4 bases at V and 2 bases at J, leaving 5 bases unmatched. The CDR3 runs 15 residues. In germline, CDR1 is SGHTA, CDR2 FQGNSA. CDR3 sequence reads: CASSSGLAVTYEQYF. The DNA of the CDR3 is TGTGCCAGCAGCTCAGGACTAGCGGTAACCTACGAGCAGTACTTC.

The chain links TRBV6-1 to TRBJ2-2, with TRBD1 matching 7 bases. Germline CDR1 MNHNS, CDR2 SASEGT. This CDR3 region has 14 residues. Losses at the gene ends were 8 bases for V and 4 bases for J; bases not matched to a gene: 7. The CDR3 region is CASGRDSSTGELFF. Written as DNA, the CDR3 is TGTGCCAGCGGCCGGGACAGCTCCACCGGGGAGCTGTTTTTT.

The V call is TRBV6-8, the J call TRBJ2-1; 9 nucleotides match TRBD2. Per the germline V gene, CDR1 is MNHGY and CDR2 is SAAAGT. The CDR3 sequence is 16 residues long. The J segment lost 7 bases and the V segment lost 5 bases, leaving 12 bases of the junction unmatched. The CDR3 DNA is TGTGCCAGCAGTCGGACTAGCGTGAATAGTAAGAATGAGCAGTTCTTC. It specifies CASSRTSVNSKNEQFF.